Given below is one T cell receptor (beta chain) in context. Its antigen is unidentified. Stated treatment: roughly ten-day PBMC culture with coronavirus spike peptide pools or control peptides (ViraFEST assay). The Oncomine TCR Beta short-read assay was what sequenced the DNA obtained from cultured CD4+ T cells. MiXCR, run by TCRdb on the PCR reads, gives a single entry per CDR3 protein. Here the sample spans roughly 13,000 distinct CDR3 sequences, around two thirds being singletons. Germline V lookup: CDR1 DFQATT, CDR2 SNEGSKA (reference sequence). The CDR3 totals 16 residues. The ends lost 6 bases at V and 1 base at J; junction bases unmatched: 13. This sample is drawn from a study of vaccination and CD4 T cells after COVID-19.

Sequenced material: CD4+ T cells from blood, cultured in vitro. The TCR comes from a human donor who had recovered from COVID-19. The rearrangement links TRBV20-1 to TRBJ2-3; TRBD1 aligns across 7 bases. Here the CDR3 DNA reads TGCAGTGCCCGGGGTCGCCAGGGGGAACGCACAGATACGCAGTATTTT. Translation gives CSARGRQGERTDTQYF.